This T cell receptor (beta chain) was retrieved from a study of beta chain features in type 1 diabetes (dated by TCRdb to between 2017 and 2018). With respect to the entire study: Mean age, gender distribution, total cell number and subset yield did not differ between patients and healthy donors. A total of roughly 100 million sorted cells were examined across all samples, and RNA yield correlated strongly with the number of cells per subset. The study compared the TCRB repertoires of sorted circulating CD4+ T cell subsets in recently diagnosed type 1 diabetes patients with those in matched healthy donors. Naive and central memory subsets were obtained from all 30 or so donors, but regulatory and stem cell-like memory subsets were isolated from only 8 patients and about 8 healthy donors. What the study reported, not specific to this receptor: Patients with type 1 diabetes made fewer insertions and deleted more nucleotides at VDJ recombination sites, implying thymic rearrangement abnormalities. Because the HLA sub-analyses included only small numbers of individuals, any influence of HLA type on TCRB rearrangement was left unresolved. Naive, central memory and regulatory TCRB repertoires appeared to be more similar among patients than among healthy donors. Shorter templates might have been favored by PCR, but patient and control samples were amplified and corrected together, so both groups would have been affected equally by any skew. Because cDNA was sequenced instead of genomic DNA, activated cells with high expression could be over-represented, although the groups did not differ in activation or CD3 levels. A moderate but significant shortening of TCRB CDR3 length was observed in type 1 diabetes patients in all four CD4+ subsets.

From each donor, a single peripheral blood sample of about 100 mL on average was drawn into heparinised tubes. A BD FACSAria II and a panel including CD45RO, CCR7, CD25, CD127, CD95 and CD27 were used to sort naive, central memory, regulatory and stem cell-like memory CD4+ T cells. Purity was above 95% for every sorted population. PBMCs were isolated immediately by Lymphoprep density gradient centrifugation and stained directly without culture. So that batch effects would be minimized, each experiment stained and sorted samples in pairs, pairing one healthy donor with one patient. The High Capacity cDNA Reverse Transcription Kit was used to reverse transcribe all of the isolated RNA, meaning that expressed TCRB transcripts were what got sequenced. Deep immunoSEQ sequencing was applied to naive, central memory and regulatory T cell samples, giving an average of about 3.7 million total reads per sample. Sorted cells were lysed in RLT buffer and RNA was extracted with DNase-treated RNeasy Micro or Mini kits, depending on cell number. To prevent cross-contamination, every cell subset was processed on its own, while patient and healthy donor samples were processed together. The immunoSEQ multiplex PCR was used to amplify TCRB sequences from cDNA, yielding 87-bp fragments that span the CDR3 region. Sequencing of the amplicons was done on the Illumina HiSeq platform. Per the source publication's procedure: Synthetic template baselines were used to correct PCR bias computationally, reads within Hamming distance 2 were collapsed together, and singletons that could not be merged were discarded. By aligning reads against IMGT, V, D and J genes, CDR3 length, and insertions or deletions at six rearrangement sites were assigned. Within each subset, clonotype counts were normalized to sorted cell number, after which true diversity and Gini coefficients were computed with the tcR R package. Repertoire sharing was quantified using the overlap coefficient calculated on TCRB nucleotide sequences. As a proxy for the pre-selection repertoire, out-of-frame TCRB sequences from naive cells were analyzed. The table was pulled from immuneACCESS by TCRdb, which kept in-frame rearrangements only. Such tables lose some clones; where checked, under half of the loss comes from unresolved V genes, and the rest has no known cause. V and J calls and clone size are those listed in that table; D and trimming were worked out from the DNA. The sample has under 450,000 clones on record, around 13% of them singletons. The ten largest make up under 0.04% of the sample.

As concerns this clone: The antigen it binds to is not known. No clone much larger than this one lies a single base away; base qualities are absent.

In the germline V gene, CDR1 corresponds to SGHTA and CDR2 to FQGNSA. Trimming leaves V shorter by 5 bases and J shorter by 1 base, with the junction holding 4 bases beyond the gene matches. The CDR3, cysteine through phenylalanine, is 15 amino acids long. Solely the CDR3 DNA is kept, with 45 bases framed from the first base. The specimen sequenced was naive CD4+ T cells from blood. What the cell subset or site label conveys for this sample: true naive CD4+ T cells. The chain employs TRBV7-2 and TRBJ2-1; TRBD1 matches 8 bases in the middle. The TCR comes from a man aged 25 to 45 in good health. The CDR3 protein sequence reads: CASSRDRGSYNEQFF. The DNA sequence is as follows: TGTGCCAGCAGCCGCGACAGGGGTTCCTACAATGAGCAGTTCTTC.